A selection of T cell receptor beta chains follows, all from one sample in a study of cytomegalovirus exposure and HLA in healthy donors. Assay used: immunoSEQ multiplex PCR; TCRdb lists only in-frame clones, some missing. The data show 120,000 to 150,000 clones, under 80% seen once. The sequenced material came from PBMCs. All receptors come from a woman aged 45 to 65 in good health and CMV-seropositive. Each CDR3 is given with its conserved first and last residue. A D gene is named only where the DNA matches it firmly. Clone size, where shown, is once, few, many, or a class for clones that have expanded.

v_gene,d_gene,abundance,j_gene,CDR3nt,CDR3aa
TRBV9,NA,NA,TRBJ2-2,TGTGCCAGCAGCTCCCTGCCGGGTCCCGGGGAGCTGTTTTTT,CASSSLPGPGELFF
TRBV7-9,TRBD2,NA,TRBJ2-1,TGTGCCAGCAGCTGGGGACTAGGGAACCCCGATGAGCAGTTCTTC,CASSWGLGNPDEQFF
TRBV28,TRBD1,NA,TRBJ1-5,TGTGCCAGCAGTGAAACAGGGGAGGGCAATCAGCCCCAGCATTTT,CASSETGEGNQPQHF
TRBV5-1,NA,NA,TRBJ2-5,TGCGCCAGCAGCGACTGGACCGGGACATCCCGGGGCGGGACCCAGTACTTC,CASSDWTGTSRGGTQYF
TRBV7-7,TRBD2,few,TRBJ2-5,TGTGCTAGCAGCTTAGTGACTAGCGGCCAAGAGACCCAGTACTTC,CASSLVTSGQETQYF
TRBV7-2,TRBD2,once,TRBJ2-3,TGTGCCAGCAGCCAAGGACTAGCTTTATGGGTGGATACGCAGTATTTT,CASSQGLALWVDTQYF
TRBV5-4,NA,many,TRBJ1-2,TGTGCCAGCAGCTTAGCAGTCGGGCAGGGGGGCTACACCTTC,CASSLAVGQGGYTF
TRBV10-3,TRBD1,NA,TRBJ1-1,TGTGCCATCAGTGAGTCGGGGACAGAGTACACTGAAGCTTTCTTT,CAISESGTEYTEAFF
TRBV6-1,NA,NA,TRBJ2-5,TGTGCCAGCAGTGAAGAGGGGGTGACCCAGTACTTC,CASSEEGVTQYF
TRBV30,NA,once,TRBJ2-3,TGTGCCTGGAGCCGAAGTTTTGCCCAGGATACGCAGTATTTT,CAWSRSFAQDTQYF
TRBV18,NA,NA,TRBJ1-5,TGTGCCAGCTCACCCCCTTCCGGAGTTAGCAATCAGCCCCAGCATTTT,CASSPPSGVSNQPQHF
TRBV18,NA,NA,TRBJ2-7,TGTGCCAGCTCACCAAGGGCCAGGGATTCCTACGAGCAGTACTTC,CASSPRARDSYEQYF
TRBV10-3,TRBD1,medium-sized,TRBJ2-7,TGTGCCATCAGTGAGTCATGGGACAGGGGCTACGAGCAGTACTTC,CAISESWDRGYEQYF
TRBV7-2,NA,once,TRBJ1-1,TGTGCCAGCAGCCCAACGAGGGAGGAAGCTTTCTTT,CASSPTREEAFF